Listed here is a single T cell receptor beta chain. It lacks a known antigen. No base quality values were provided; no much bigger clone lies one nucleotide off. This sample was taken from a study of cytotoxic CD8 clonotypes in ibrutinib-treated CLL (dated by TCRdb to the early 2020s). The study in broad terms: In this cohort, approximately 15 patients were treatment-naive and ten to eleven were relapsed/refractory, while fewer than 18 had unmutated IGHV. Cryopreserved peripheral blood mononuclear cells were collected at three points: before therapy, at response, and at either sustained remission or disease progression. Response samples were taken after a median of 12 months on treatment, ranging from about 6 to 40 months. An average of around 260,000 productive templates and tens of thousands of productive rearrangements was obtained per sample. Longitudinal samples were obtainable from about 30% of the roughly 90 participants in the trial. Every remission and progressive disease sample was obtained while ibrutinib was still being received by the patients. Partial responses were observed in about 24 patients and complete responses in 2; after a median follow-up of 68 months, remission was maintained in approximately 14 patients and progression was observed in 12. What the work shows at the level of the full study, not this receptor alone: Public clonotypes were found to be uncommon and were observed to contract or remain stable during treatment; the increase in clonality was shown to reflect expansion of private clonotypes at ibrutinib response. At ibrutinib response clonality went up, during sustained remission it held steady, and at progression it dropped back toward baseline. At baseline, clonality was higher than in age-matched healthy donors and showed a strong correlation with circulating CD8+ T-cell counts. Lymph node repertoires were not examined, and the timing of sampling was not matched between patients in sustained remission and those whose disease progressed.

A MiSeq instrument was used for deep resolution sequencing, which targeted depths ranging from 1 in 1 million up to 1 in 200,000 T cells, with coverage averaging 10x for each clonotype. TCR beta libraries were generated with the immunoSEQ hsTCRB Kit. On the authors' methods: ImmunoSEQ Data Assistant and ImmunoSEQ Analyzer were used for data analysis, and V, D and J genes were assigned according to IMGT definitions. Clonality, which ranges from 0 to 1, was calculated by subtracting the normalized Shannon entropy of productive rearrangement frequencies from one. Only overrepresented clonotypes making up at least 0.05% of each patient's repertoire were included in the public clonotype analysis. About a dozen age-matched healthy donor repertoires from immuneACCESS were used as controls for clonality. TCRdb limited this immuneACCESS table to in-frame rearrangements with V and J called. A share of clones is missing; checked studies link under half to unresolved V genes, and the rest is unexplained. V and J calls and clone size come straight from that table; D and trimming were deduced from the DNA. This sample comprises about 180,000 clones, about four fifths of them detected only once. The ten most abundant clones make up over 4.5% of the sample.

V loses 8 bases of germline sequence and J loses 7 bases, and the interval between the two ends is 21 bases. The CDR3 numbers 14 residues from cysteine through phenylalanine. Just the 42-base CDR3 DNA is kept, in frame starting at base 1. Per the germline V gene (reference sequence), MNHNY is the CDR1 and SVGAGI is the CDR2. The sample's time point label, in plain terms: 20 to 25 months on ibrutinib. Approximately 2 micrograms of genomic DNA were extracted from cryopreserved PBMCs for TCR beta library preparation. Longitudinal blood samples from CLL patients on ibrutinib monotherapy were analyzed using high-throughput TCR beta sequencing. The patients took part in an open-label, single-center phase 2 trial of ibrutinib monotherapy.

This specimen consisted of PBMCs, obtained after 24 months of ibrutinib treatment. The chain uses TRBV6-6 and TRBJ2-7, with the D gene not clear enough to name. This sequence was found in a human donor with chronic lymphocytic leukemia. The sequenced DNA is TGTGCCAGCCAAGACTCTTCTAATTACTGGGAGCAGTACTTC. The translation is CASQDSSNYWEQYF.